One and the same sample provided the 7 T cell receptor beta chains below, sequenced in a study of radiation and T cells in renal cell carcinoma. Only in-frame clones appear in the TCRdb table, and some are missing; sequencing was by immunoSEQ multiplex PCR. The sample comprises 150,000 to 200,000 clones, around 89% of which are singletons, and over 9% rests with the top ten. The sample's time point: blood 4 weeks post-SBRT, at nephrectomy. Treatment: 15 Gy SBRT to primary tumor, nephrectomy 4 weeks later. Sequencing used blood, obtained from a patient whose treatment included radiotherapy and nephrectomy. These receptors came from a woman aged 50 to 60 with renal cell carcinoma.

Concerning this clone: Additional DNA sequences in this sample encode the identical CDR3. The CDR3 DNA is TGCGCCAGCAGCTCGCAGGGGGGCACTGAAGCTTTCTTT. Translation: CASSSQGGTEAFF. The rearrangement uses TRBV5-1 and TRBJ1-1; 7 bases match TRBD1. Trimming at V came to 3 bases and at J to 4 bases, leaving 3 bases not matched to a gene. CDR3 length: 13 residues. CDR1 and CDR2 from the germline V gene are SGHRS and YFSETQ.

The chain is built from TRBV7-9 and TRBJ2-6, with TRBD1 matching 9 bases. The CDR3 sequence is 17 residues long. Germline assignment: CDR1 SEHNR and CDR2 FQNEAQ (reference sequence). Germline trimming cut 5 bases from V and 2 bases from J; bases unmatched to any gene: 7. CDR3 DNA: TGTGCCAGCAGCGCTGCTGGGACAGGGACTGGGGCCAACGTCCTGACTTTC. Translating gives CASSAAGTGTGANVLTF.

V is TRBV5-6 and J is TRBJ2-5; D gene ambiguous. The CDR3 totals 14 residues. The germline V and J ends were trimmed by 4 bases and 2 bases, with 12 bases remaining between them. The germline CDR1 and CDR2 sequences are SGHDT and YYEEEE. The CDR3 loop reads CASSPAWGQETQYF. In DNA, the CDR3 is TGTGCCAGCAGCCCGGCATGGGGTCAAGAGACCCAGTACTTC. The variable domain in full, completed from reference TRBV5-6 and TRBJ2-5, reads DAGVTQSPTHLIKTRGQQVTLRCSPKSGHDTVSWYQQALGQGPQFIFQYYEEEERQRGNFPDRFSGHQFPNYSSELNVNALLLGDSALYLCASSPAWGQETQYFGPGTRLLVL.

There are a few counts of this clone. V and J are TRBV25-1 and TRBJ1-1; 7 bases are shared with TRBD1. There are 11 residues in the CDR3. Germline CDR1 and CDR2: MGHDK and SYGVNS. Trimming took 2 bases from V and 10 from J; bases not matched to a gene: 1. CDR3 in amino acids: CASSERGRAFF. DNA of the CDR3: TGTGCCAGCAGTGAAAGGGGGCGAGCTTTCTTT.

This clone has more than one count but fewer than ten. The chain links TRBV6-6 to TRBJ1-5, with D hard to call. Germline V lookup: CDR1 MNHNY, CDR2 SVGAGI (reference sequence). CDR3 length equals 14 residues. The V end lost 8 bases, the J end lost 4 bases, and 15 bases lay between the germline ends. The chain's CDR3 is CASRPWPLNQPQHF. The CDR3 nucleotides read TGTGCCAGCCGCCCCTGGCCGTTGAATCAGCCCCAGCATTTT.

The chain has TRBV27 and TRBJ1-1; D not resolved. The CDR3 has 14 amino acids. Germline CDR1 MNHEY, CDR2 SMNVEV (reference sequence). The V gene lost 0 bases and the J gene lost 5 bases, with 10 bases spanning the gap. The CDR3 coding sequence is TGTGCCAGCAGTTTATCGAACGGGGTTACTGAAGCTTTCTTT. It codes for CASSLSNGVTEAFF.

V and J are TRBV20-1 and TRBJ1-2; no clear D gene. The CDR3 runs to 11 residues. The V and J ends lost 4 bases and 3 bases respectively, with 6 bases between them. Germline loops: CDR1 DFQATT, CDR2 SNEGSKA (reference sequence). CDR3: CSAIVDYGYTF. As DNA, the CDR3 is TGCAGTGCTATAGTCGACTATGGCTACACCTTC.